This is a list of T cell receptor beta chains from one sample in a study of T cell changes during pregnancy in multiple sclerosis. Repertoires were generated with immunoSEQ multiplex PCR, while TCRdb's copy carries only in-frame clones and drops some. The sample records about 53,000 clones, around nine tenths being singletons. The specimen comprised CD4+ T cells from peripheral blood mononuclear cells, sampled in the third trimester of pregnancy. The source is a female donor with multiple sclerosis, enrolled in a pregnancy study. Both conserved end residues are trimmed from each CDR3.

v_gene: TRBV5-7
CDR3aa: ARESGGAYNEQF

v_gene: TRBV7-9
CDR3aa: ASSLEGLFNSPLH

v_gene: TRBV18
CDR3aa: ASSWGENQPQH

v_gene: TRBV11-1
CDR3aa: ASSLGNTGVEQF

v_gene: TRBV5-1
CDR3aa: ASSSTDTQY

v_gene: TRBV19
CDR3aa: ASSIRQNTEAF

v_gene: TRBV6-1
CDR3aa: ASSAGQGTYNQPQH

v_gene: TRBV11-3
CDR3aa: ASRGPGSASYEQY

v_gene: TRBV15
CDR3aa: ATSREGASSYNEQF

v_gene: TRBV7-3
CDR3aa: ASSPSGPGGTQY

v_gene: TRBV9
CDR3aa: ASSVEPQGPKAYTEAF

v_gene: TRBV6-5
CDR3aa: ASTSDRGEQY

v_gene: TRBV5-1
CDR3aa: ASGRDRQETQY

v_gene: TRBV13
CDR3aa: ASSPGRTSGEYNEQF

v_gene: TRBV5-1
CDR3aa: ASSQHRSSYNEQF

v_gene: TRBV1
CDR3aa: TSSHTTGNSTGELF

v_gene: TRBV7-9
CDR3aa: ASSPTPGPNYGYT

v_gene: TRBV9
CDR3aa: ASSVDSGGDTDTQY

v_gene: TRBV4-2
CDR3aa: ASSLLFRDNIAKNIQY

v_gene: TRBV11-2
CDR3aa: ASSLLDSTEQY

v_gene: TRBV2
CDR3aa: ASSEEETGEKNIQY

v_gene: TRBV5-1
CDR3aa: ASSGGEFYEQY

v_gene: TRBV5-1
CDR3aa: ASSVGRGTLETQY

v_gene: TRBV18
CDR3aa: ASSPRIASDTQY

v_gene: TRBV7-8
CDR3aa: ASSPKDRRGEQF

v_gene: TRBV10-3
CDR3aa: AISGTGNQPQH

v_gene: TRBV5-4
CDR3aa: ASSLDPSGGTGELF

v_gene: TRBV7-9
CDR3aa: ASSPMTGRPHEQY

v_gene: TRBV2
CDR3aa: ASSRQGGTEAF

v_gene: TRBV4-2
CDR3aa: ASSQGSLVEETQY